The 19 T cell receptor beta chains below all came from one sample that was sequenced in a study of blood T cell repertoires in COVID-19. Here immunoSEQ multiplex PCR was the method, and the copy in TCRdb shows in-frame clones only, minus some. The sample includes about 270,000 clones, roughly 85% seen only once; the top ten take 2.5% to 3.5%. Sequencing was carried out using peripheral blood. Receptor source: a woman aged 18 to 35 with acute or convalescent COVID-19.

Written as DNA, the CDR3 is TGCGCCAGCACGAAGGCAGGGCGGGGGAACTCCTACGAGCAGTACTTC. Translated, it gives CASTKAGRGNSYEQYF. The chain uses TRBV5-1 and TRBJ2-7, with 7 bases lining up with TRBD2. This CDR3 comprises 16 residues. V dropped 6 bases and J dropped 0; count of bases not matched to a gene: 12. Germline V gene data show CDR1 as SGHRS and CDR2 as YFSETQ.

V and J are TRBV29-1 and TRBJ2-2, with TRBD2 matching over 9 bases. J was trimmed by 2 bases and V by 4 bases; bases with no gene match: 5. The CDR3 consists of 15 residues. Germline values: CDR1 SQVTM, CDR2 ANQGSEA. The CDR3 spells CSVGLLAGNTGELFF. The CDR3 DNA sequence: TGCAGCGTTGGCCTCCTAGCGGGAAACACCGGGGAGCTGTTTTTT.

This chain joins TRBV3-1 (or the pseudogene TRBV3-2) and TRBJ2-5; D might be TRBD2 (6 bases). V lost 0 bases, J lost 7 bases, and 15 bases lay in between. CDR3 length: 15 residues. CDR1 and CDR2 (germline): LGHDT, YNNKEL (reference sequence). The CDR3 is CASSQDDYGGVTQYF. CDR3 in DNA: TGTGCCAGCAGCCAAGATGATTATGGAGGGGTGACCCAGTACTTC.

The CDR3 region is CASSSHRHSYNEQFF. CDR3 nucleotide sequence: TGTGCCAGCAGCTCCCACAGGCACTCCTACAATGAGCAGTTCTTC. The V and J genes are TRBV11-2 and TRBJ2-1; possibly TRBD1 for D (5 bases). The CDR3 consists of 15 residues. CDR1 and CDR2 (germline): SGHAT, FQNNGV. With 4 bases removed from V and 0 bases from J, the gap between germline ends came to 10 bases.

The CDR3 coding sequence is TGTGCCAGCAGACTCCAGGGGCAAAGTAACTATGGCTACACCTTC. Its protein product is CASRLQGQSNYGYTF. This chain connects TRBV6-5 to TRBJ1-2, with D maybe TRBD1 (6 bases). V was pared by 6 bases and J by 1 base, with 15 bases between. CDR3 length: 15 residues. CDR1 is MNHEY, CDR2 SVGAGI, per germline.

The chain joins TRBV27 to TRBJ2-2, with D possibly TRBD1 on 6 matching bases. Germline V lookup: CDR1 MNHEY, CDR2 SMNVEV (reference sequence). Trimming pared 4 bases from V and 1 base from J, leaving 16 bases between. The CDR3 length is 17 residues. This CDR3 is CASSYRDGDKNTGELFF. CDR3 coding DNA: TGTGCCAGCAGTTATAGGGACGGGGACAAGAACACCGGGGAGCTGTTTTTT.

This clone has a handful of counts. V and J are TRBV7-2 and TRBJ2-7, with no clear D. CDR3 length: 12 residues. Germline-derived CDR1 and CDR2 are SGHTA and FQGNSA. Trimming took off 0 bases at V and 4 bases at J, with 4 bases between the two ends. The CDR3 bases are TGTGCCAGCAGCTTAGCGCGGTACGAGCAGTACTTC. Protein sequence: CASSLARYEQYF.

The V gene is TRBV19, the J gene TRBJ1-3, with TRBD1 identical over 9 bases. CDR3 length: 16 amino acids. Trimming removed 1 base from V and 1 base from J; junction bases left unmatched: 2. Germline V gives CDR1 LNHDA, CDR2 SQIVND (reference sequence). CDR3 bases: TGTGCCAGTAGTATAGGACAGGGGGTTTCTGGAAACACCATATATTTT. Amino acid sequence: CASSIGQGVSGNTIYF.

The chain carries TRBV11-2 and TRBJ2-7; the match to TRBD2 covers 7 bases. Germline trimming cut 2 bases from V and 4 bases from J; bases unmatched to any gene: 5. The CDR3 totals 14 residues. Germline V CDR1 and CDR2: SGHAT, FQNNGV. The CDR3 spells CASSLRLADYEQYF. The DNA of the CDR3 is TGTGCCAGCAGCTTACGGCTAGCGGATTACGAGCAGTACTTC. The whole variable domain, remainder taken from reference TRBV11-2 and TRBJ2-7, is EAGVAQSPRYKIIEKRQSVAFWCNPISGHATLYWYQQILGQGPKLLIQFQNNGVVDDSQLPKDRFSAERLKGVDSTLKIQPAKLEDSAVYLCASSLRLADYEQYFGPGTRLTVT.

This clone was observed a single time. This chain connects TRBV27 to TRBJ2-7, with TRBD2 matching 10 bases. Germline V gene sequence: CDR1 MNHEY, CDR2 SMNVEV (reference sequence). The CDR3 extends over 14 amino acids. The V and J ends lost 4 bases and 3 bases, in that order; junction bases with no gene match: 3. The CDR3 is CASSSLAGLYEQYF. In DNA, the CDR3 is TGTGCCAGCAGTTCACTAGCGGGACTCTACGAGCAGTACTTC.

This chain joins TRBV10-3 and TRBJ1-2; D gene unclear. V lost 9 bases to trimming and J lost 0 bases, with 11 bases between them. The CDR3 sequence is 13 residues long. Germline V gene lookup returns CDR1 ENHRY and CDR2 SYGVKD. The CDR3 loop is CAILSGSNYGYTF. CDR3 in DNA: TGTGCCATACTATCCGGCTCTAACTATGGCTACACCTTC.

V is TRBV18 and J is TRBJ2-2; D gene ambiguous. V was cut by 4 bases and J by 6 bases, with 12 bases left in between. The V gene's germline CDR1 is KGHSH and CDR2 LQKENI. The CDR3 spans 14 residues. The CDR3 here is CASSLSARSGELFF. CDR3 DNA sequence: TGTGCCAGCTCACTGTCGGCGAGGTCCGGGGAGCTGTTTTTT.

V is TRBV20-1 and J is TRBJ2-5; 10 bases agree with TRBD2. The germline CDR1 and CDR2 sequences are DFQATT and SNEGSKA (reference sequence). CDR3 size: 15 residues. V gave up 3 bases and J gave up 5 bases; unmatched junction bases: 9. DNA of the CDR3: TGCAGTGCTAGTCCTAGCGGGAGTTGGGTGGAGACCCAGTACTTC. This gives the protein CSASPSGSWVETQYF.

The V and J genes are TRBV27 and TRBJ2-3; 12 nucleotides line up with TRBD2. The germline CDR1 and CDR2 sequences are MNHEY and SMNVEV (reference sequence). The CDR3 covers 16 residues. Trimming took 2 bases from V and 6 from J; bases not matched to a gene: 6. CDR3 DNA sequence: TGTGCCAGCAGTTTAGGGACTAGCGGGCTACGGGATACGCAGTATTTT. It codes for CASSLGTSGLRDTQYF.

Notes on this clone: One junction end disagrees with the germline gene, perhaps due to a read error. This chain uses TRBV5-1 with TRBJ1-5; tentative D call: TRBD1 (6 bases). This CDR3 comprises 16 residues. Germline CDR1 reads SGHRS; CDR2 reads YFSETQ. Here the CDR3 reads CASGLGGQPSNQPQHF. Written as DNA, the CDR3 is TGCGCCAGCGGCTTGGGGGGACAACCTAGCAATCAGCCCCAGCATTTT.

The chain links TRBV19 to TRBJ1-2; 8 bases match TRBD1. V lost 0 bases, J lost 7 bases, and 1 base stayed unmatched. The CDR3 length is 13 residues. Germline CDR1 is LNHDA and CDR2 is SQIVND (reference sequence). The CDR3 loop is CASSIDGQGGYTF. CDR3 DNA: TGTGCCAGTAGTATAGATGGACAGGGTGGCTACACCTTC.

The rearrangement links TRBV5-1 to TRBJ1-1, with 8 bases aligning to TRBD1. This CDR3 region has 14 residues. The V gene end was trimmed by 1 base and the J gene end by 4 bases; junction bases not matched to a gene: 3. CDR1 SGHRS and CDR2 YFSETQ come from the germline V gene. CDR3 in amino acids: CASSLYGQGTEAFF. The CDR3 nucleotides are TGCGCCAGCAGCTTGTATGGACAGGGCACTGAAGCTTTCTTT.

This chain joins TRBV15 and TRBJ1-1; no clear D. Germline CDR1 reads LNHNV; CDR2 reads YYDKDF (reference sequence). The CDR3 contains 15 residues. Trimming took 1 base from V and 0 from J, leaving 9 bases between them. The CDR3 sequence is CATSRGGGLNTEAFF. In DNA form, the CDR3 reads TGTGCCACCAGCAGAGGAGGAGGCCTGAACACTGAAGCTTTCTTT.

The rearrangement uses TRBV5-1 and TRBJ1-2; 8 bases agree with TRBD1. In germline, CDR1 is SGHRS, CDR2 YFSETQ. The V gene end was trimmed by 1 base and the J gene end by 9 bases; junction bases not matched to a gene: 8. CDR3 size: 14 residues. CDR3 residues: CASSLLAGGDRYTF. The CDR3 DNA is TGCGCCAGCAGCTTGTTGGCAGGGGGCGATCGCTACACCTTC. The full variable domain, rest sourced from reference TRBV5-1 and TRBJ1-2, is KAGVTQTPRYLIKTRGQQVTLSCSPISGHRSVSWYQQTPGQGLQFLFEYFSETQRNKGNFPGRFSGRQFSNSRSEMNVSTLELGDSALYLCASSLLAGGDRYTFGSGTRLTVV.